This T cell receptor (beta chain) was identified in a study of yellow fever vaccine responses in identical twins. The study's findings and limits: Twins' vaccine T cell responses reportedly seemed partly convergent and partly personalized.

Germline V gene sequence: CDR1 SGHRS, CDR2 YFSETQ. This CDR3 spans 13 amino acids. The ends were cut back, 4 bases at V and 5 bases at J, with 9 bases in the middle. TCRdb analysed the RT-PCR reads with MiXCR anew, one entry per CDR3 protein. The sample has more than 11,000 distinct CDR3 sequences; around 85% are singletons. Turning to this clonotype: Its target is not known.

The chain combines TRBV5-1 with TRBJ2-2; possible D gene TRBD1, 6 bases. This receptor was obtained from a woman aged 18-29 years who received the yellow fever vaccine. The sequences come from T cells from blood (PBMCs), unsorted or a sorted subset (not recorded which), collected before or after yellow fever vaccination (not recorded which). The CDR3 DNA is TGCGCCAGCAGCCAAGGACAGACCGGGGAGCTGTTTTTT. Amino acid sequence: CASSQGQTGELFF.